The present TCR beta chain was sequenced within a study of blood T cells in healthy people across ages. Notes on the study in general: From one million sequenced T cells, diversity estimates were lower bounds.

This clonotype turned up a few times. Its antigen is undetermined. Germline V gene lookup returns CDR1 LGHNA and CDR2 YSLEER. This CDR3 is built from 12 residues. Deletions cut 3 bases from V and 7 bases from J, with 9 bases between. Researchers collected roughly 10 milliliters of peripheral blood from every single donor. A J-beta primer mix and a sample-barcoded 5' primer were used in a second PCR of roughly 7 to 12 cycles. Using its own MiXCR run on the 5' RACE reads, TCRdb lists one record per CDR3 protein. The sample carries about 1.5 million distinct CDR3 sequences, about 45% recorded once. The sample was blood. The genes are TRBV4-3 and TRBJ1-2, with D tentatively TRBD1 (5 bases). This clonotype was sampled from a woman between 18 and 30 years old in good health. CDR3 sequence: CASSHGGFGYTF. CDR3 DNA: TGCGCCAGCAGCCACGGGGGGTTTGGCTACACCTTC.